This T cell receptor beta chain was captured by sequencing in a study of cytomegalovirus exposure and HLA in healthy donors. Background on the study: Inside one of the first data releases sat 75 million to 100 million unique TCRs taken from HLA-typed donors.

Of note for this clone: Antigen: not known.

This CDR3 has 13 residues. CDR1 is SEHNR and CDR2 is FQNEAQ in the germline V gene (reference sequence). V shed 2 bases and J shed 5 bases, with 9 bases lying between them. It was with 60 Vbeta and 13 Jbeta primers that the PCR ran. Assay: immunoSEQ multiplex PCR; the TCRdb copy retains only in-frame clones and omits some. The repertoire consists of tens of thousands of clones, with under 80% occurring once and the leading ten covering roughly 7%. Overall study results and limits: Most likely, a cluster of highly shared sequence variants arose as a sequencing artifact. Immune exposure data for these donors was limited to CMV serostatus. Previously analyzed data showed that most TCR beta V segments were productive at a frequency of about 90% or about 30%.

This receptor was taken from a man in his thirties or forties in good health and CMV-seropositive. What was sequenced was PBMCs. The genes are TRBV7-9 and TRBJ2-5, with D possibly matching TRBD1 (6 bases). CDR3 DNA sequence: TGTGCCAGCAGCTTAAGAACAGGGGAGACCCAGTACTTC. Translated: CASSLRTGETQYF.